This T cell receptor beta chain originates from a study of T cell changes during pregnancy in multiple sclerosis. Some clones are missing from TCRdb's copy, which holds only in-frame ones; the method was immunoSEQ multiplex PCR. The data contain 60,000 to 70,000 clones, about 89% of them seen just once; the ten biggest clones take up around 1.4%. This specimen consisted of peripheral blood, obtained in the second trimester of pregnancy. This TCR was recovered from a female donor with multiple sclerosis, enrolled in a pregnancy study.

The CDR3 loop is CASSPWDSGNTQYF. In DNA form, the CDR3 reads TGCGCCAGCAGCCCCTGGGACAGCGGAAATACGCAGTATTTT. The V call is TRBV5-1, the J call TRBJ2-3; 7 positions match TRBD1. The V gene's germline CDR1 is SGHRS and CDR2 YFSETQ. J was trimmed by 7 bases and V by 4 bases; bases with no gene match: 9. This CDR3 is built from 14 residues.